This T cell receptor (beta chain) was identified in a study of blood T cell repertoires in COVID-19. On the study more broadly: The United States, Italy and Spain were the sources of the acute and convalescent COVID-19 samples.

This CDR3 is built from 13 residues. Trimming shortened V by 2 bases and J by 5 bases, and 9 bases separated the two germline ends. CDR1 is SGHTA, CDR2 FQGNSA, per germline. Using immunoSEQ multiplex PCR, the repertoire was profiled, and TCRdb retains in-frame clones only, with some absent. Of some 100,000 clones listed, 86% are singletons. The source is a man aged 45-65 years with acute or convalescent COVID-19. The sequenced material came from peripheral blood. The chain is built from TRBV7-2 and TRBJ1-1, with a possible D match to TRBD1 (6 bases). Here the CDR3 reads CASSLQGLTEAFF. The DNA for the CDR3 is TGTGCCAGCAGCTTACAGGGGTTGACTGAAGCTTTCTTT.